What follows is one T cell receptor (beta chain) and its context. This CDR3 has 12 amino acids. With 2 bases removed from V and 5 bases from J, the gap between germline ends came to 6 bases. The data stem from a study of control samples from healthy donors and cancer patients. The method was immunoSEQ multiplex PCR; TCRdb's version includes in-frame clones alone and lacks a portion of them. The table shows 70,000 to 75,000 clones, with less than 90% occurring only once. The source is a woman aged 45 to 65 in good health. The V gene is TRBV12-3 or TRBV12-4, the J gene TRBJ2-5; D is unclear. The material sequenced was blood. CDR3: CASSLTGETQYF. CDR3 bases: TGTGCCAGCAGTTTAACTGGTGAGACCCAGTACTTC.